This TCR beta chain was recorded in a study of shared clonotypes between healthy human individuals. Healthy HIV-negative adults without recent acute infections or vaccinations served as donors. The germline V gene has CDR1 MDHEN and CDR2 SYDVKM. The CDR3 spans 14 residues. Trimming cost V 6 bases and J 2 bases, with 14 bases left between them. Assay used: immunoSEQ multiplex PCR; TCRdb lists only in-frame clones, some missing. In the table there are millions of clones, 85% to 95% of which are singletons. The TCR comes from a man younger than 35 in good health. Sequenced: naive CD4+ T cells sorted from blood. Subset defined: CD45RA+ positively selected. This chain links TRBV28 with TRBJ2-7, with D possibly TRBD1 on 5 matching bases. CDR3: CASRPRGLAYEQYF. CDR3 DNA sequence: TGTGCCAGCAGACCTAGGGGTTTGGCCTACGAGCAGTACTTC.